This T cell receptor (beta chain) was sequenced in a study of blood T cell repertoires in COVID-19. Authors' data handling: For nucleated cells, counts were estimated from reference gene primer amplification. Generated by immunoSEQ multiplex PCR, the TCRdb table keeps only in-frame clones and is missing some. That table supplies the V and J calls and clone size; D and trimming were determined from the DNA. Of approximately 100,000 clones listed, more than 70% are singletons. Trimming at V came to 4 bases and at J to 4 bases, leaving 12 bases not matched to a gene. Germline-derived CDR1 and CDR2 are SGHNT and YYREEE (reference sequence). The CDR3 is 16 residues long.

The TCR sequence derives from a man aged 70 or older with acute or convalescent COVID-19. The V and J genes are TRBV5-4 and TRBJ2-7, with 9 bases lining up with TRBD1. The material sequenced was peripheral blood. CDR3 DNA: TGTGCCAGCAGCCCTGGTTCGGGACAGGGATTATACGAGCAGTACTTC. This codes for CASSPGSGQGLYEQYF.